Detailed here is one T cell receptor (beta chain). Its specificity is unknown. This specimen comes from a study of T cell responses to AZD1222 COVID-19 vaccine. Only in-frame clones appear in the TCRdb table, and some are missing; sequencing was by immunoSEQ multiplex PCR. The sample contains about 120,000 clones, around 92% of which appear only once. Study-wide points: None of the repertoires were sampled until the peak T cell response had passed. In the spike-specific TCR repertoire, nearly half reportedly target unmutated variant regions. In a largely white British group with more females than males, clonal diversity was possibly underestimated. The span of vaccine-associated CD4 TCRs extended across spike, with dominance at 160-218 and 743-854.

J gave up 6 bases and V 6 bases, and 6 bases lay outside the gene matches. Per the germline V gene, CDR1 is MNHEY and CDR2 is SVGAGI. The CDR3 is 14 residues long. The V gene is TRBV6-5, the J gene TRBJ1-5; TRBD1 matches 9 bases. The receptor was isolated from an adult in good health. This specimen was peripheral blood, taken on day 0 of AZD1222 vaccination. The CDR3 DNA follows: TGTGCCAGCAGCGGACAGGGGATGGCTCAGCCCCAGCATTTT. Translation gives CASSGQGMAQPQHF.